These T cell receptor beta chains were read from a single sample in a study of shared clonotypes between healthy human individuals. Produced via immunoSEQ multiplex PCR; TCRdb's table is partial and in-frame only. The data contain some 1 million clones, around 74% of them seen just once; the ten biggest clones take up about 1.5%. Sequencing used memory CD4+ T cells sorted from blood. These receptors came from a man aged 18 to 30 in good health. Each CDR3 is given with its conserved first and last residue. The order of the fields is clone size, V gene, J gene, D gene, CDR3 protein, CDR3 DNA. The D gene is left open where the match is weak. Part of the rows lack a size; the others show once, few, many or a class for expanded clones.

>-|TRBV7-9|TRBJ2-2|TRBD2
CASSFGSRLAGGELFF
TGTGCCAGCAGCTTCGGATCGAGACTAGCCGGCGGGGAGCTGTTTTTT
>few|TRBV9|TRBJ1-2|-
CASSVDSGHRGYTF
TGTGCCAGCAGCGTAGACTCGGGGCACCGGGGCTACACCTTC
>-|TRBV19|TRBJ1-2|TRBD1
CASSIRTGRVGYTF
TGTGCCAGTAGTATCCGGACAGGAAGGGTGGGCTACACCTTC
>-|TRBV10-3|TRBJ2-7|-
CAISEAGGSYEQYF
TGTGCCATCAGTGAGGCCGGGGGCTCCTACGAGCAGTACTTC
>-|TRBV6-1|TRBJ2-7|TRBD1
CATGGTGGYEQYF
TGTGCCACCGGGGGGACAGGGGGGTACGAGCAGTACTTC
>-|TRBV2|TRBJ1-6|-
CASSEVRETNSPLHF
TGTGCCAGCAGTGAAGTCAGGGAAACGAATTCACCCCTCCACTTT
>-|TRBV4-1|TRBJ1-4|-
CASSQEFVAGGEKLFF
TGCGCCAGCAGCCAAGAATTTGTGGCAGGCGGTGAAAAACTGTTTTTT
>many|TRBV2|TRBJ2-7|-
CASSMRAEQYF
TGTGCCAGCAGTATGAGGGCCGAGCAGTACTTC
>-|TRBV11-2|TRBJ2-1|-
CASTIFEGVDEQFF
TGTGCCAGCACCATTTTCGAGGGGGTTGATGAGCAGTTCTTC
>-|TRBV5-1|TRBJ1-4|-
CASSLDGQLKLFF
TGCGCCAGCAGCTTGGACGGTCAATTGAAACTGTTTTTT
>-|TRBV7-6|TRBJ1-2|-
CASSIGLGVVAGYTF
TGTGCCAGCAGCATAGGCTTGGGGGTGGTCGCTGGCTACACCTTC
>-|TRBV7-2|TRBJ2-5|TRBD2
CASTLAAGTQETQYF
TGTGCCAGCACCCTAGCGGCGGGGACCCAAGAGACCCAGTACTTC
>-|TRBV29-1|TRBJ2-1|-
CSVEGRQVESYNEQFF
TGCAGCGTTGAAGGGAGACAGGTAGAATCCTACAATGAGCAGTTCTTC
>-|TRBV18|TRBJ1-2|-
CASSPAGANYGYTF
TGTGCCAGCTCACCGGCGGGGGCTAACTATGGCTACACCTTC